The 12 T cell receptor beta chains in this list originate from one sample, sequenced in a study of high-grade serous ovarian cancer treatment subgroups. Tumor tissue was taken before any definitive surgery or chemotherapy was given. TCRdb keeps only in-frame clones here, not all; method: immunoSEQ multiplex PCR. Altogether around 12,000 clones are present, less than 90% being singletons, with the ten largest covering about 6.4%. Input material: tumor tissue. These TCRs come from a human donor with high-grade serous ovarian cancer.

This clone was found a few times. The V and J genes are TRBV6-1 and TRBJ2-3; D is uncertain. This CDR3 has 15 residues. The germline CDR1 and CDR2 sequences are MNHNS and SASEGT. Trimming left V 10 bases short and J 2 bases short, with 19 bases between. CDR3 sequence reads: CATSPGRQNTDTQYF. In DNA, the CDR3 is TGTGCCACCTCACCTGGTCGCCAAAACACAGATACGCAGTATTTT.

V gene TRBV9 combines with J gene TRBJ2-3; D perhaps matches TRBD1 (6 bases). V was pared by 2 bases and J by 3 bases, with 16 bases between. CDR1 and CDR2 (germline): SGDLS, YYNGEE. This CDR3 is built from 16 residues. The CDR3 loop reads CASSVGAQSPTDTQYF. CDR3 nucleotides: TGTGCCAGCAGCGTGGGGGCCCAGAGTCCAACAGATACGCAGTATTTT.

There are a few counts of this clone. V and J are TRBV28 and TRBJ1-5; D call uncertain. The CDR3 spans 12 residues. Trimming cost V 7 bases and J 8 bases, with 12 bases left between them. The germline gives CDR1 MDHEN, CDR2 SYDVKM. This chain's CDR3 is CASNVRAEPQHF. The CDR3 DNA follows: TGTGCCAGCAACGTTAGGGCTGAGCCCCAGCATTTT.

The chain links TRBV28 to TRBJ2-3; D might be TRBD1 (6 bases). V was cut by 2 bases and J by 5 bases, with 8 bases left in between. Germline CDR1 and CDR2: MDHEN and SYDVKM. This CDR3 is built from 13 residues. CDR3 sequence: CASSLTRGDTQYF. CDR3 coding DNA: TGTGCCAGCAGTTTAACCAGGGGAGATACGCAGTATTTT. Together with reference TRBV28 and TRBJ2-3, the CDR3 gives the full variable domain: DVKVTQSSRYLVKRTGEKVFLECVQDMDHENMFWYRQDPGLGLRLIYFSYDVKMKEKGDIPEGYSVSREKKERFSLILESASTNQTSMYLCASSLTRGDTQYFGPGTRLTVL.

This CDR3 is CASSRRSGSGETQYF. As DNA, the CDR3 is TGCGCCAGCAGCCGGCGTAGCGGGAGTGGGGAGACCCAGTACTTC. The rearrangement joins TRBV5-1 to TRBJ2-5; 9 bases line up with TRBD2. CDR3 length: 15 residues. Germline CDR1 SGHRS, CDR2 YFSETQ. The J segment lost 5 bases and the V segment lost 4 bases, leaving 9 bases of the junction unmatched.

The chain combines TRBV4-2 with TRBJ2-7; no reliable D call. Germline V gives CDR1 LGHNA, CDR2 YNFKEQ. V was pared by 0 bases and J by 2 bases, with 11 bases between. CDR3 length equals 15 residues. The CDR3 sequence: CASSQDRSWPYEQYF. The CDR3 DNA sequence: TGTGCCAGCAGCCAAGACCGCAGTTGGCCCTACGAGCAGTACTTC.

The chain joins TRBV7-9 to TRBJ2-1; the match to TRBD2 covers 7 bases. The CDR3 sequence is 16 residues long. With 6 bases clipped from V and 6 bases from J, the junction kept 14 bases outside the gene matches. The germline gives CDR1 SEHNR, CDR2 FQNEAQ (reference sequence). The CDR3 DNA reads TGTGCCAGCAGTACCCCCTCCCGGGACTACTCCAATGAGCAGTTCTTC. Translation gives CASSTPSRDYSNEQFF. Together with reference TRBV7-9 and TRBJ2-1, the CDR3 gives the full variable domain: DTGVSQNPRHKITKRGQNVTFRCDPISEHNRLYWYRQTLGQGPEFLTYFQNEAQLEKSRLLSDRFSAERPKGSFSTLEIQRTEQGDSAMYLCASSTPSRDYSNEQFFGPGTRLTVL.

A remark on this clone: Germline is not matched at one junction end, which may reflect a read error. This chain links TRBV7-7 with TRBJ2-1; weak D call: TRBD1 (6 bases). This CDR3 contains 11 residues. Germline CDR1 is SSHAT and CDR2 is FNYEAQ (reference sequence). The CDR3 DNA follows: TGTGCTAGCAGCTCCGGGACAGAGCAGTTCTTC. Protein: CASSSGTEQFF.

The chain joins TRBV30 to TRBJ1-1; 8 positions match TRBD1. Trimming took 4 bases from V and 5 from J; bases not matched to a gene: 6. This CDR3 contains 13 residues. CDR1 is GTSNPN, CDR2 SVGIG, per germline (reference sequence). CDR3 coding DNA: TGTGCCTGGAACGGAGACAGGGGAACTGAAGCTTTCTTT. This gives the protein CAWNGDRGTEAFF.

This rearrangement joins TRBV6-1 to TRBJ2-1; a possible D gene is TRBD2 (6 bases). Germline CDR1 and CDR2: MNHNS and SASEGT. The CDR3 loop spans 15 amino acids. Trimming left V 8 bases short and J 0 bases short, with 14 bases between. CDR3 in DNA: TGTGCCAGCCCTTTTAGCGGCAGCTCCTACAATGAGCAGTTCTTC. This translates into CASPFSGSSYNEQFF.

The chain joins TRBV27 to TRBJ2-1; D could derive from TRBD1 or TRBD2 (5 bases each). Germline CDR1 MNHEY, CDR2 SMNVEV (reference sequence). This CDR3 comprises 14 residues. V gave up 8 bases and J gave up 3 bases, with 14 bases separating them. CDR3 coding DNA: TGTGCCAGCCACCGGGACGGGAACTACAATGAGCAGTTCTTC. The encoded protein is CASHRDGNYNEQFF.

The chain has TRBV27 and TRBJ2-7; TRBD2 matches 7 bases. The CDR3 contains 17 residues. The V segment lost 4 bases and the J segment 0 bases; nucleotides outside the gene matches: 12. Germline V gives CDR1 MNHEY, CDR2 SMNVEV (reference sequence). The CDR3 DNA sequence: TGTGCCAGCAGTTACGTCGGGGCTAGCGGCAGCTCCTACGAGCAGTACTTC. Translation gives CASSYVGASGSSYEQYF.